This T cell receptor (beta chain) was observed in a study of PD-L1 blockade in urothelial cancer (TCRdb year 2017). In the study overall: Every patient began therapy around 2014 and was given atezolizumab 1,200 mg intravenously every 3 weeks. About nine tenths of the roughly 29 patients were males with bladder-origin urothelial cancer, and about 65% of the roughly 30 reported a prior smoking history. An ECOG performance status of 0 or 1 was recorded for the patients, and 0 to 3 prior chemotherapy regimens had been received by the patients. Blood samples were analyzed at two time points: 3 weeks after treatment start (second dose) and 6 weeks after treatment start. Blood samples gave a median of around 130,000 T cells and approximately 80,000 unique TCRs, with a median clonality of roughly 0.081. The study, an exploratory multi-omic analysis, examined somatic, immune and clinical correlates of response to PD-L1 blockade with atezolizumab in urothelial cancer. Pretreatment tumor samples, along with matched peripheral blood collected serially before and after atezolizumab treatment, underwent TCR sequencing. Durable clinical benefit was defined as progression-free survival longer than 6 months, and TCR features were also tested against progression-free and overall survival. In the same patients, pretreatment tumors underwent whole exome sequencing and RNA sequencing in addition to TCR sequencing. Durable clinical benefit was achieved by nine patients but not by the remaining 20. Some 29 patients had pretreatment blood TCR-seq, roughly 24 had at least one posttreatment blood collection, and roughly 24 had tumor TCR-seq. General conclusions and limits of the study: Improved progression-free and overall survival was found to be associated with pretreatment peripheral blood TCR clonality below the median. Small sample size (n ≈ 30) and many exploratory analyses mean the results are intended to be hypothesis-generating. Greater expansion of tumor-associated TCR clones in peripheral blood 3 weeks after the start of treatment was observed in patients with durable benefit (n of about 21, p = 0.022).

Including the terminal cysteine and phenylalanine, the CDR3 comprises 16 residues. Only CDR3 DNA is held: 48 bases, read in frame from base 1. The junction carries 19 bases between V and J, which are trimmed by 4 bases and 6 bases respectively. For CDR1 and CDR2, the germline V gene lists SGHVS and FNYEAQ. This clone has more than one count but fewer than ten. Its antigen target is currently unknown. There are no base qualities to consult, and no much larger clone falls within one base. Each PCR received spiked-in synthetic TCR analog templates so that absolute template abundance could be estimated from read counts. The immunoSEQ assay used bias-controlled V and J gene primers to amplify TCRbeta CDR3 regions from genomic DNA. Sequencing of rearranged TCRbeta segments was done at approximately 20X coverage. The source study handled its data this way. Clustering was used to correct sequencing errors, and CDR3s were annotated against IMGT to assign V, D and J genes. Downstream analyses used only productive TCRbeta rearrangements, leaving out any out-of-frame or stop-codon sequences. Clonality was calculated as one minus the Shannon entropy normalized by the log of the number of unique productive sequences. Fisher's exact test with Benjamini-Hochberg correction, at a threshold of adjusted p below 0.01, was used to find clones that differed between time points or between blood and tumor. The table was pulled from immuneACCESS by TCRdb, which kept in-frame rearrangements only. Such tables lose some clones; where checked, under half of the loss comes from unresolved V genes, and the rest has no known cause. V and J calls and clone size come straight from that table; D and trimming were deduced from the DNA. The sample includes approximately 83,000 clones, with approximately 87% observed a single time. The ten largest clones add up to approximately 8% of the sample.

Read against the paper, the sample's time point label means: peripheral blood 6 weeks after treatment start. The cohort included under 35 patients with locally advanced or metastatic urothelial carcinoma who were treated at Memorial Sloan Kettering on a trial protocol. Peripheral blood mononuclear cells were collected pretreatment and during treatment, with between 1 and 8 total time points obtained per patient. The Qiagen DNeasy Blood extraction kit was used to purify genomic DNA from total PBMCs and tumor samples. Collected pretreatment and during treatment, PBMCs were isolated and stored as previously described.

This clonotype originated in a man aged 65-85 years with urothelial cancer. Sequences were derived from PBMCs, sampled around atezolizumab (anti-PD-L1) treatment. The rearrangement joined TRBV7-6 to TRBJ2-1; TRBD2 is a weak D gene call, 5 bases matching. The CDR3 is CASSSPLSEGSNEQFF. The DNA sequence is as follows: TGTGCCAGCAGCTCCCCCCTAAGTGAGGGCTCCAATGAGCAGTTCTTC.